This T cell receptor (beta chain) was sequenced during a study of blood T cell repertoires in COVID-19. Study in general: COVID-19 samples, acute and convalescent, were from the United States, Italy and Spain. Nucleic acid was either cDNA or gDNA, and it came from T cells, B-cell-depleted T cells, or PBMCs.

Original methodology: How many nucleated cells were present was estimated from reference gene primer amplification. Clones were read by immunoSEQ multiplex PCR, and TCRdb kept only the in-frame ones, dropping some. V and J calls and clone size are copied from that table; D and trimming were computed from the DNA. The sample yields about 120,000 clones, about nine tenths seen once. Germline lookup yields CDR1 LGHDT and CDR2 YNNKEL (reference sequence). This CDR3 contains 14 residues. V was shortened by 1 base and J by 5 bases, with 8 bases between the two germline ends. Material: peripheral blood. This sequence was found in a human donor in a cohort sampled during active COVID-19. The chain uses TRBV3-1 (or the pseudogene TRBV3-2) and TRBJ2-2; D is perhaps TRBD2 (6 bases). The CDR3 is CASSQGLGTGELFF. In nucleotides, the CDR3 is TGTGCCAGCAGCCAAGGACTAGGGACCGGGGAGCTGTTTTTT.